A single sample is the source of the 3 T cell receptor beta chains below, sequenced in a study of blood T cell repertoires in COVID-19. This table comes from immunoSEQ multiplex PCR, and its TCRdb copy is limited to in-frame clones, with some not included. The top ten clones hold around 2% of a sample with over 250,000 clones, 85% to 90% of them seen once. The sample was PBMCs or T cells enriched from blood (not recorded which). These TCRs come from a woman in her sixties in a cohort exposed to, infected with or recovered from COVID-19 (not recorded which).

In this sample, this clone turned up once. This chain links TRBV28 with TRBJ1-1; TRBD1 aligns across 7 bases. CDR1 and CDR2 from the germline V gene are MDHEN and SYDVKM. Trimming took 5 bases from V and 11 from J; bases not matched to a gene: 8. This CDR3 contains 12 residues. The CDR3 coding sequence is TGTGCCAGCAGTCTCCCGAGCAGGGGGGCTTTCTTT. It specifies CASSLPSRGAFF. The full variable domain, completed using reference TRBV28 and TRBJ1-1, is DVKVTQSSRYLVKRTGEKVFLECVQDMDHENMFWYRQDPGLGLRLIYFSYDVKMKEKGDIPEGYSVSREKKERFSLILESASTNQTSMYLCASSLPSRGAFFGQGTRLTVV.

The chain joins TRBV5-1 to TRBJ1-6; D is perhaps TRBD1 (5 bases). V was pared by 4 bases and J by 9 bases, with 17 bases between. Germline assignment: CDR1 SGHRS and CDR2 YFSETQ. This CDR3 comprises 15 residues. The CDR3 sequence: CASSESGLLASPLHF. The CDR3 nucleotides are TGCGCCAGCAGCGAATCAGGGTTACTAGCTTCACCCCTCCACTTT.

The chain has TRBV5-6 and TRBJ1-1; no reliable D call. Trimming removed 4 bases from V and 10 bases from J, with 26 bases in between. The CDR3 is 16 amino acids. Looked up from germline, CDR1 is SGHDT and CDR2 is YYEEEE. The CDR3 DNA sequence: TGTGCCAGCAGCCCCCAATGGGGAGGGCAAGGAATAGGAGCTTTCTTT. As protein: CASSPQWGGQGIGAFF. The whole variable domain, remainder taken from reference TRBV5-6 and TRBJ1-1, is DAGVTQSPTHLIKTRGQQVTLRCSPKSGHDTVSWYQQALGQGPQFIFQYYEEEERQRGNFPDRFSGHQFPNYSSELNVNALLLGDSALYLCASSPQWGGQGIGAFFGQGTRLTVV.